The 16 T cell receptor beta chains below come from one sample, sequenced in a study of blood T cell repertoires in COVID-19. Generated by immunoSEQ multiplex PCR, the TCRdb table keeps only in-frame clones and is missing some. The sample consists of fewer than 200,000 clones, 92% of them appearing once. The material sequenced was peripheral blood. These receptors all come from a young man with COVID-19, enrolled during active disease.

J is TRBJ1-5 and V is TRBV7-9, with unresolved D. Germline CDR1 reads SEHNR; CDR2 reads FQNEAQ (reference sequence). Trimming took off 6 bases at V and 2 bases at J, with 8 bases between the two ends. This CDR3 region has 13 residues. The CDR3 DNA sequence: TGTGCCAGCAGTCCCGGGGGCAATCAGCCCCAGCATTTT. It yields the protein CASSPGGNQPQHF.

CDR3 sequence: CASSQGTGSTDTQYF. CDR3 coding DNA: TGTGCCAGCAGCCAAGGGACAGGTTCGACAGATACGCAGTATTTT. The chain couples TRBV3-1 (or the pseudogene TRBV3-2) to TRBJ2-3; 7 nucleotides agree with TRBD1. After removal of 1 base from V and 3 bases from J, the junction contained 4 bases not matched to a gene. The CDR3 contains 15 residues. Per germline, CDR1 LGHDT and CDR2 YNNKEL (reference sequence).

J is TRBJ1-1 and V is TRBV3-1 (or the pseudogene TRBV3-2); a possible D gene is TRBD1 (6 bases). The ends were cut back, 4 bases at V and 0 bases at J, with 12 bases in the middle. The germline gives CDR1 LGHDT, CDR2 YNNKEL (reference sequence). The CDR3 length is 15 residues. CDR3 coding DNA: TGTGCCAGCAGCCCCCGAGGACAGTTGAACACTGAAGCTTTCTTT. As protein: CASSPRGQLNTEAFF.

The sample holds a few counts of this clone. The chain uses TRBV11-1 and TRBJ2-3, with TRBD2 identical over 8 bases. The germline gives CDR1 SGHAT, CDR2 FQDESV (reference sequence). The J segment lost 4 bases and the V segment lost 1 base, leaving 7 bases of the junction unmatched. This CDR3 contains 16 residues. CDR3 bases: TGTGCCAGCAGCTTAGAAGTAGCGGGACGCCCAGATACGCAGTATTTT. Translation gives CASSLEVAGRPDTQYF.

This clone has a single count. This chain joins TRBV19 and TRBJ1-1; D remains unclear. The CDR3 length is 15 residues. V was clipped by 1 base and J by 6 bases, with 15 bases between them. CDR1 and CDR2 (germline): LNHDA, SQIVND (reference sequence). The CDR3, as DNA: TGTGCCAGTAGTATAGGGGAGAGAGGGATCGCTGAAGCTTTCTTT. This codes for CASSIGERGIAEAFF. The full variable domain, its missing parts supplied by reference TRBV19 and TRBJ1-1, is DGGITQSPKYLFRKEGQNVTLSCEQNLNHDAMYWYRQDPGQGLRLIYYSQIVNDFQKGDIAEGYSVSREKKESFPLTVTSAQKNPTAFYLCASSIGERGIAEAFFGQGTRLTVV.

The rearrangement joins TRBV19 to TRBJ1-5; D is possibly TRBD1 (6 bases). CDR1 is LNHDA and CDR2 is SQIVND in the germline V gene (reference sequence). V shed 5 bases and J shed 0 bases, with 11 bases lying between them. The CDR3 is 15 amino acids. DNA for the CDR3: TGTGCCAGTAGTTCCCAGGGGTATAGCAATCAGCCCCAGCATTTT. Protein sequence: CASSSQGYSNQPQHF.

V and J are TRBV10-3 and TRBJ2-5, with 10 bases aligning to TRBD2. The junction had 5 bases not matched to a gene; V was cut back by 0 bases and J by 4 bases. The CDR3 totals 16 residues. Germline V gene lookup returns CDR1 ENHRY and CDR2 SYGVKD. The CDR3 spells CAISESASGSGETQYF. The CDR3 coding sequence is TGTGCCATCAGTGAGTCGGCTAGCGGGAGTGGAGAGACCCAGTACTTC.

The V and J genes are TRBV11-2 and TRBJ2-5; TRBD1 is a possible D gene (8 bases). Trimming removed 1 base from V and 5 bases from J, with 17 bases in between. Germline V lookup: CDR1 SGHAT, CDR2 FQNNGV. The CDR3 has 16 residues. CDR3 protein: CASSLGVGQGGETQYF. The CDR3 DNA reads TGTGCCAGCAGCTTAGGGGTAGGACAGGGAGGGGAGACCCAGTACTTC.

In DNA, the CDR3 is TGCGCCAGCAGCTTGGGGGGGACACAAGAGACCCAGTACTTC. It yields the protein CASSLGGTQETQYF. The genes are TRBV5-1 and TRBJ2-5; a possible D gene is TRBD1 (6 bases). This CDR3 has 14 residues. The germline V gene encodes CDR1 SGHRS and CDR2 YFSETQ. V was trimmed by 0 bases and J by 2 bases, leaving 8 bases between them.

The chain is built from TRBV11-2 and TRBJ2-3; tentative D call: TRBD2 (5 bases). V lost 5 bases and J lost 5, with 23 bases in between. Germline V CDR1 and CDR2: SGHAT, FQNNGV. This CDR3 is 17 amino acids long. CDR3 bases: TGTGCCAGCAGCCCCGCCGGTCCTATGAGAGAGGGAGATACGCAGTATTTT. This sequence encodes CASSPAGPMREGDTQYF.

CDR3 in amino acids: CASSLSGTGDNYGYTF. CDR3 nucleotide sequence: TGTGCCAGCAGCCTTTCCGGGACAGGGGATAACTATGGCTACACCTTC. The J gene is TRBJ1-2, the V gene TRBV7-2; 10 nucleotides align to TRBD1. Germline CDR1 reads SGHTA; CDR2 reads FQGNSA. Germline trimming cut 5 bases from V and 1 base from J; bases unmatched to any gene: 7. The CDR3 length is 16 residues.

This clone was found once. The J gene is TRBJ2-1, the V gene TRBV19; 7 bases match TRBD1. Germline lookup yields CDR1 LNHDA and CDR2 SQIVND (reference sequence). V was pared by 6 bases and J by 8 bases, with 10 bases of the junction left unmatched. CDR3 length: 14 residues. CDR3: CASRSGRGIDEQFF. In DNA, the CDR3 is TGTGCCAGTAGATCAGGCAGGGGGATAGATGAGCAGTTCTTC. Filled out from reference TRBV19 and TRBJ2-1, the complete variable domain reads DGGITQSPKYLFRKEGQNVTLSCEQNLNHDAMYWYRQDPGQGLRLIYYSQIVNDFQKGDIAEGYSVSREKKESFPLTVTSAQKNPTAFYLCASRSGRGIDEQFFGPGTRLTVL.

CDR3 loop: CAIGGTGMNTEAFF. The CDR3 region has the DNA TGTGCCATCGGAGGGACGGGTATGAACACTGAAGCTTTCTTT. This sequence joins TRBV10-3 and TRBJ1-1; tentative D call: TRBD1 (5 bases). V was shortened by 8 bases and J by 0 bases, with 13 bases between the two germline ends. This CDR3 has 14 residues. Germline V gene data show CDR1 as ENHRY and CDR2 as SYGVKD.

This clone was seen a single time. The gene calls are TRBV5-1 and TRBJ2-2; 10 nucleotides match TRBD2. Germline V gene sequence: CDR1 SGHRS, CDR2 YFSETQ. V shed 1 base and J 5 bases; nucleotides not matched to a gene: 11. The CDR3 consists of 18 residues. The CDR3, as DNA: TGCGCCAGCAGCTTGTTCAGAACTAGCGGGGTCGGAACCGGGGAGCTGTTTTTT. It yields the protein CASSLFRTSGVGTGELFF.

This clone is a singleton in its sample. The V and J genes are TRBV29-1 and TRBJ2-3, with a possible D match to TRBD2 (5 bases). This CDR3 spans 13 amino acids. Germline V CDR1 and CDR2: SQVTM, ANQGSEA. Trimming took off 5 bases at V and 1 base at J, with 10 bases between the two ends. The CDR3 loop reads CSVNYGGTDTQYF. The CDR3 nucleotides read TGCAGCGTTAATTACGGGGGCACAGATACGCAGTATTTT.

By share, this clone ranks as large. This sequence joins TRBV7-9 and TRBJ2-5; perhaps TRBD1 as D (6 bases). V was pared by 2 bases and J by 5 bases, with 18 bases between. Germline CDR1 is SEHNR and CDR2 is FQNEAQ (reference sequence). The CDR3 is made up of 16 amino acids. In DNA form, the CDR3 reads TGTGCCAGCAGCTTAAGGCAAACAGGGATGCGCGAGACCCAGTACTTC. It is translated as CASSLRQTGMRETQYF.